The 25 T cell receptor beta chains in this list originate from one sample, sequenced in a study of blood T cell repertoires in COVID-19. Clones were sequenced by immunoSEQ multiplex PCR, and TCRdb holds only the in-frame ones, with some missing. Here the sample spans about half a million clones, 75% to 90% being singletons. The specimen was peripheral blood. Every receptor here comes from a human donor in a cohort sampled during active COVID-19.

The chain has TRBV9 and TRBJ2-3; tentative D call: TRBD1 (6 bases). The V and J ends lost 0 bases and 3 bases respectively, with 11 bases between them. CDR3 length equals 15 residues. Germline V CDR1 and CDR2: SGDLS, YYNGEE. The CDR3 nucleotides are TGTGCCAGCAGCGTAGTCGGGACACGGACAGATACGCAGTATTTT. Translating gives CASSVVGTRTDTQYF.

This clone has a single count. The V call is TRBV24-1, the J call TRBJ2-2; 12 nucleotides match TRBD2. Germline V gene sequence: CDR1 KGHDR, CDR2 SFDVKD. V was pared by 7 bases and J by 5 bases, with 4 bases of the junction left unmatched. The CDR3 runs to 15 residues. The CDR3 nucleotides read TGTGCCACCAGCCCCACTAGCGGGGGGACCGGGGAGCTGTTTTTT. This encodes CATSPTSGGTGELFF.

The chain joins TRBV3-1 (or the pseudogene TRBV3-2) to TRBJ2-5, with 7 bases fitting TRBD1. CDR1 LGHDT and CDR2 YNNKEL come from the germline V gene (reference sequence). Unmatched junction bases numbered 4, after V lost 10 bases and J lost 5 bases. This CDR3 has 11 amino acids. DNA for the CDR3: TGTGCCACCGGGACAGTGGAGACCCAGTACTTC. The encoded protein is CATGTVETQYF.

J is TRBJ1-3 and V is TRBV2; no definite D call. Between the trimmed V and J ends, which lost 9 bases and 1 base, there was a span of 16 bases. The CDR3 loop spans 15 amino acids. From germline, CDR1 is SNHLY and CDR2 FYNNEI. The CDR3, as DNA: TGTGCCAGGCAGCCGGTAGGACTATCTGGAAACACCATATATTTT. Its translation: CARQPVGLSGNTIYF.

This chain connects TRBV5-4 to TRBJ2-7; D ambiguous. The CDR3 totals 14 residues. Deletions cut 4 bases from V and 6 bases from J, with 17 bases between. Germline CDR1 SGHNT, CDR2 YYREEE (reference sequence). The CDR3 DNA follows: TGTGCCAGCAGCCGGATGGGCAGTAGTACCGAGCAGTACTTC. This sequence encodes CASSRMGSSTEQYF.

The CDR3 DNA reads as TGTGCCAGCAGTGTCAGGGAGAACACTGAAGCTTTCTTT. It encodes CASSVRENTEAFF. This chain joins TRBV6-4 and TRBJ1-1; possible D gene TRBD1, 5 bases. Trimming shortened V by 4 bases and J by 1 base, and 7 bases separated the two germline ends. CDR3 length: 13 amino acids. CDR1 and CDR2 from the germline V gene are MRHNA and SNTAGT.

The V gene is TRBV28, the J gene TRBJ2-3, with 14 positions matching TRBD2. Per germline, CDR1 MDHEN and CDR2 SYDVKM. This CDR3 is built from 16 residues. Trimming removed 7 bases from V and 5 bases from J; junction bases left unmatched: 8. The CDR3 spells CASTSRGLAGEDTQYF. The CDR3 nucleotides read TGTGCCAGCACCTCCCGGGGACTAGCGGGAGAAGATACGCAGTATTTT.

This chain links TRBV6-5 with TRBJ2-5; TRBD2 matches at 8 bases. Germline V gives CDR1 MNHEY, CDR2 SVGAGI. Trimming at V came to 6 bases and at J to 0 bases, leaving 6 bases not matched to a gene. The CDR3 length is 15 residues. CDR3 in amino acids: CASRQAGAYQETQYF. CDR3 in DNA: TGTGCCAGCAGACAAGCGGGGGCATACCAAGAGACCCAGTACTTC.

The chain joins TRBV12-3 or TRBV12-4 to TRBJ2-1; D gene uncertain. Between the trimmed V and J ends, which lost 6 bases and 7 bases, there was a span of 10 bases. The CDR3 is 12 amino acids. The CDR3 protein is CASSPSKNEQFF. The CDR3 nucleotides are TGTGCCAGCAGCCCTTCTAAGAATGAGCAGTTCTTC.

This clone was seen just once. This chain joins TRBV3-1 (or the pseudogene TRBV3-2) and TRBJ2-3, with 7 bases that match TRBD2. V dropped 5 bases and J dropped 5; count of bases not matched to a gene: 10. In germline, CDR1 is LGHDT, CDR2 YNNKEL (reference sequence). The CDR3 extends over 15 amino acids. CDR3: CASSTLAGMVDTQYF. For the CDR3, the DNA is TGTGCCAGCAGCACATTAGCGGGCATGGTAGATACGCAGTATTTT.

This sequence joins TRBV2 and TRBJ2-1, with a possible D match to TRBD2 (5 bases). Germline CDR1 is SNHLY and CDR2 is FYNNEI. This CDR3 spans 13 amino acids. V was cut by 6 bases and J by 9 bases, with 15 bases left in between. The CDR3 bases are TGTGCCAGCAGCGGCACCCACCGGGGTGAGCAGTTCTTC. Protein product: CASSGTHRGEQFF.

The chain recombines TRBV10-3 with TRBJ1-3, with D possibly being TRBD1 (6 bases). Germline V gene sequence: CDR1 ENHRY, CDR2 SYGVKD. V was trimmed by 5 bases and J by 3 bases, leaving 14 bases between them. This CDR3 is built from 15 residues. The CDR3 DNA reads as TGTGCCATCAGTTCAGGGGTTAATAGTGGAAACACCATATATTTT. Amino acid sequence: CAISSGVNSGNTIYF.

The rearrangement joins TRBV6-2 or TRBV6-3 to TRBJ2-3; 8 positions agree with TRBD2. V lost 3 bases and J lost 2; bases outside the gene matches: 13. CDR1 MNHEY and CDR2 SVGEGT come from the germline V gene. CDR3 length equals 18 residues. CDR3 coding DNA: TGTGCCAGCAGTTATACGTTACCTAGCGGGTCCTTCACAGATACGCAGTATTTT. It translates to CASSYTLPSGSFTDTQYF.

The chain recombines TRBV3-1 (or the pseudogene TRBV3-2) with TRBJ1-1; weak D call: TRBD1 (5 bases). The germline gives CDR1 LGHDT, CDR2 YNNKEL (reference sequence). V shed 3 bases and J shed 3 bases, with 14 bases lying between them. The CDR3 covers 15 residues. The CDR3 loop is CASSQNGGADTEAFF. For the CDR3, the DNA is TGTGCCAGCAGCCAGAATGGAGGGGCTGACACTGAAGCTTTCTTT.

V usage is TRBV29-1 and J usage is TRBJ2-3; no reliable D call. This CDR3 spans 15 amino acids. Germline V gene sequence: CDR1 SQVTM, CDR2 ANQGSEA. V was pared by 1 base and J by 4 bases, with 15 bases between. The CDR3 sequence: CSVEARSFGADTQYF. CDR3 in DNA: TGCAGCGTTGAAGCGCGTAGCTTCGGCGCAGATACGCAGTATTTT.

This sequence joins TRBV5-1 and TRBJ2-7; weak D call: TRBD1 (5 bases). V dropped 0 bases and J dropped 2 bases, with 9 bases sitting between them. This CDR3 has 14 residues. Germline V CDR1 and CDR2: SGHRS, YFSETQ. The CDR3 protein is CASSLGTSPYEQYF. The DNA of the CDR3 is TGCGCCAGCAGCTTGGGGACATCCCCCTACGAGCAGTACTTC.

The V gene is TRBV25-1, the J gene TRBJ2-3, with 7 bases identical to TRBD2. Unmatched junction bases numbered 7, after V lost 3 bases and J lost 1 base. Germline V gene data show CDR1 as MGHDK and CDR2 as SYGVNS. This CDR3 spans 16 amino acids. DNA for the CDR3: TGTGCCAGCAGTGATATAGGCGGGAGAGGCACAGATACGCAGTATTTT. Translating it yields CASSDIGGRGTDTQYF.

This rearrangement joins TRBV7-3 to TRBJ2-7; TRBD2 matches at 8 bases. The CDR3 loop spans 16 amino acids. Germline loops: CDR1 SGHTA, CDR2 FQGTGA. V was clipped by 5 bases and J by 1 base; unmatched bases: 10. CDR3 protein: CASSNKLADSSYEQYF. The DNA for the CDR3 is TGTGCCAGCAGCAATAAACTAGCGGATAGTTCCTACGAGCAGTACTTC.

CDR3 in amino acids: CASSSRTGTNEQFF. The CDR3 DNA follows: TGTGCCAGCAGCTCACGGACAGGGACCAATGAGCAGTTCTTC. The chain is built from TRBV7-2 and TRBJ2-1; TRBD1 aligns across 8 bases. The CDR3 runs to 14 residues. J lost 6 bases, V lost 4 bases, and 5 bases had no gene match. Germline lookup yields CDR1 SGHTA and CDR2 FQGNSA. The full variable domain, with the rest looked up from reference TRBV7-2 and TRBJ2-1, is GAGVSQSPSNKVTEKGKDVELRCDPISGHTALYWYRQSLGQGLEFLIYFQGNSAPDKSGLPSDRFSAERTGGSVSTLTIQRTQQEDSAVYLCASSSRTGTNEQFFGPGTRLTVL.

The rearrangement joins TRBV20-1 to TRBJ1-1; D not certain. The CDR3 covers 11 residues. The germline V and J ends were trimmed by 7 bases and 6 bases, with 12 bases remaining between them. Germline values: CDR1 DFQATT, CDR2 SNEGSKA (reference sequence). The CDR3 DNA reads as TGCAGTGTTACGGAGATCCCTGAAGCTTTCTTT. Translated: CSVTEIPEAFF.

V is TRBV27 and J is TRBJ2-7; 9 nucleotides match TRBD1. With V trimmed by 2 bases and J by 4 bases, 0 bases remained unmatched. Per the germline V gene, CDR1 is MNHEY and CDR2 is SMNVEV (reference sequence). The CDR3 loop spans 13 amino acids. The CDR3 loop reads CASSLGTGYEQYF. The CDR3 nucleotides read TGTGCCAGCAGTTTAGGGACAGGGTACGAGCAGTACTTC.

The rearrangement uses TRBV29-1 and TRBJ2-2; the D gene is possibly TRBD1 (5 bases). Germline loops: CDR1 SQVTM, CDR2 ANQGSEA. Trimming took 4 bases from V and 7 from J, leaving 13 bases between them. The CDR3 is 13 amino acids. CDR3 amino acids: CSVGDPQGGELFF. CDR3 in DNA: TGCAGCGTTGGCGACCCCCAGGGCGGGGAGCTGTTTTTT.

J is TRBJ1-1 and V is TRBV3-1 (or the pseudogene TRBV3-2); D call uncertain. CDR3 length equals 14 residues. Germline loops: CDR1 LGHDT, CDR2 YNNKEL (reference sequence). V lost 3 bases and J 5 bases, leaving 13 bases between the germline ends. DNA for the CDR3: TGTGCCAGCAGCCATCCTCAAAAGGAGACTGAAGCTTTCTTT. Encoded protein: CASSHPQKETEAFF.

The chain recombines TRBV28 with TRBJ1-5; 9 nucleotides agree with TRBD1. Trimming at V came to 2 bases and at J to 5 bases, leaving 13 bases not matched to a gene. This CDR3 region has 18 residues. Germline V gene lookup returns CDR1 MDHEN and CDR2 SYDVKM. In DNA, the CDR3 is TGTGCCAGCAGTTTAGTGGGACAGGGTATAAGTGGGGATCAGCCCCAGCATTTT. It yields the protein CASSLVGQGISGDQPQHF.

This chain joins TRBV19 and TRBJ2-5, with TRBD2 identical over 10 bases. Germline V gene sequence: CDR1 LNHDA, CDR2 SQIVND (reference sequence). Trimming took 5 bases from V and 2 from J; bases not matched to a gene: 5. The CDR3 totals 15 residues. In DNA form, the CDR3 reads TGTGCCAGTAGTCCCGGGACTAGCGAGCAAGAGACCCAGTACTTC. Translation gives CASSPGTSEQETQYF.